The clone carrying this T cell receptor (beta chain) came up many times. The antigen remains undetermined. The entry originates in a study of early T cells in non-severe SARS-CoV-2 infection. Study at large: Bulk RNA taken from unsorted whole blood was sequenced, leaving chains unpaired.

V was clipped by 1 base and J by 9 bases, with 10 bases between them. The CDR3 spans 13 residues. Germline-derived CDR1 and CDR2 are SGHVS and FNYEAQ. The study's findings and limits: Matching against VDJdb likely underestimated virus-specific expansions, favoring anti-spike CD8.

Individual cDNA molecules were tagged with unique molecular identifiers, the study reported. Each CDR3 protein gets one entry after TCRdb re-called the 5' RACE reads with MiXCR. The sample includes tens of thousands of distinct CDR3 sequences, roughly 5.6% of them seen just once. This clonotype was obtained from an adult who was a healthcare worker with PCR-confirmed SARS-CoV-2 infection or an uninfected control (not recorded which). The sequenced material came from whole blood. The gene calls are TRBV7-6 and TRBJ2-1; D gene ambiguous. The CDR3 DNA sequence: TGTGCCAGCAGCTTAGGGCCAGTGGGTGAGCAGTTCTTC. Its protein is CASSLGPVGEQFF. Filled out from reference TRBV7-6 and TRBJ2-1, the complete variable domain reads GAGVSQSPRYKVTKRGQDVALRCDPISGHVSLYWYRQALGQGPEFLTYFNYEAQQDKSGLPNDRFSAERPEGSISTLTIQRTEQRDSAMYRCASSLGPVGEQFFGPGTRLTVL.